A selection of T cell receptor beta chains follows, all from one sample in a study of cytomegalovirus exposure and HLA in healthy donors. The assay was immunoSEQ multiplex PCR, and TCRdb's table has in-frame clones only and misses some. The sample shows some 150,000 clones, 85% to 95% of them seen only once. The sequenced sample consisted of PBMCs. All receptors derive from a man between 18 and 29 years old in good health and CMV-seropositive. CDR3s include the opening cysteine and the closing phenylalanine or tryptophan. D genes are given only for firm matches. Only part of the rows carry a size: once, few, many, or a class if the clone is expanded.

v_gene	abundance	len	d_gene	j_gene	CDR3nt	CDR3aa
TRBV5-1	.	13	TRBD2	TRBJ2-7	TGCGCCAGCAGCCTCCCGGGGGGGAGGGAGCAGTACTTC	CASSLPGGREQYF
TRBV11-2	.	15	TRBD2	TRBJ2-7	TGTGCCAGCAGCCCCAGCCGACTAGCGGGATCCGAGCAGTACTTC	CASSPSRLAGSEQYF
TRBV28	.	12	TRBD1	TRBJ2-5	TGTGCCAGCCAGGGGGCAGGAGAGACCCAGTACTTC	CASQGAGETQYF
TRBV18	few	17	TRBD2	TRBJ2-1	TGTGCCAGCTCACCACAGTTTGCTGGGCTAGCGGAGGATGAGCAGTTCTTC	CASSPQFAGLAEDEQFF
TRBV28	.	13	.	TRBJ2-3	TGTGCCAGCAGTTTCCAACTTGCAGATACGCAGTATTTT	CASSFQLADTQYF
TRBV27	.	15	TRBD1	TRBJ2-7	TGTGCCAGCAGCCCCGGGACAGGGGTCACGAACGAGCAGTACTTC	CASSPGTGVTNEQYF
TRBV6-1	.	16	TRBD1	TRBJ2-7	TGTGCCAGCAGTGAAGTTAAGGGGACAGGGCCCTACGAGCAGTACTTC	CASSEVKGTGPYEQYF
TRBV28	.	15	TRBD1	TRBJ1-5	TGTGCCAGCAGCCTTCCGACAGGGGAGGATCAGCCCCAGCATTTT	CASSLPTGEDQPQHF
TRBV19	few	14	.	TRBJ2-7	TGTGCCAGTAGTATTTTGGGCCGTACCTACGAGCAGTACTTC	CASSILGRTYEQYF
TRBV2	.	14	TRBD2	TRBJ2-3	TGTGCCAGCACGACTAGCGGGGGGACAGATACGCAGTATTTT	CASTTSGGTDTQYF
TRBV29-1	.	13	.	TRBJ1-1	TGCAGCGTTCCGCCAAGACGGGGCACTGAAGCTTTCTTT	CSVPPRRGTEAFF
TRBV18	.	14	.	TRBJ2-7	TGTGCCAGCTCACAGACAGGCAGTCGAGACGAGCAGTACTTC	CASSQTGSRDEQYF
TRBV18	.	15	TRBD1	TRBJ1-2	TGTGCCAGCTCTCTTCGGACAGGGGGCAGCTATGGCTACACCTTC	CASSLRTGGSYGYTF
TRBV7-2	.	18	.	TRBJ2-3	TGTGCCAGCAGCTTAGACCCCCGAGACTGGCCCCGCGCAGATACGCAGTATTTT	CASSLDPRDWPRADTQYF
TRBV15	.	16	.	TRBJ1-5	TGTGCCACCAGCAGTGGAGGTAGAGTCGGCAATCAGCCCCAGCATTTT	CATSSGGRVGNQPQHF
TRBV30	.	14	.	TRBJ1-3	TGTGCCTGGATCGGTGCAGGGGCTAGAAACACCATATATTTT	CAWIGAGARNTIYF
TRBV18	.	14	TRBD1	TRBJ1-1	TGTGCCAGCTCACCCGGACAGGGAGGTTCTGAAGCTTTCTTT	CASSPGQGGSEAFF
TRBV6-1	.	14	TRBD1	TRBJ1-2	TGTGCCAGCAGTGAACCCTACAGGGGCGATGGCTACACCTTC	CASSEPYRGDGYTF
TRBV5-1	.	16	.	TRBJ2-6	TGCGCCAGCAGCTTGGGGCAGGCCTCTGGGGCCAACGTCCTGACTTTC	CASSLGQASGANVLTF
TRBV10-3	.	16	TRBD1	TRBJ2-3	TGTGCCATCAGTGAGTCTCGAACAGGGGGCACAGATACGCAGTATTTT	CAISESRTGGTDTQYF
TRBV28	.	19	TRBD1	TRBJ1-5	TGTGCCAGCAGTTTGGTAGGGACAGGGAGCCTCTATAGCAATCAGCCCCAGCATTTT	CASSLVGTGSLYSNQPQHF
TRBV2	.	14	.	TRBJ2-7	TGTGCCAGCAAGGCAGGCGCGTCCTCCTACGAGCAGTACTTC	CASKAGASSYEQYF
TRBV15	.	14	TRBD1	TRBJ2-3	TGTGCCACCAGCAGACGACAGGGCGGAGATACGCAGTATTTT	CATSRRQGGDTQYF
TRBV18	.	14	.	TRBJ2-4	TGTGCCAGCTCACCAGCGGGCCAGGCAAACATTCAGTACTTC	CASSPAGQANIQYF
TRBV4-1	.	15	TRBD1	TRBJ2-1	TGCGCCAGCAGCCAAGGTGAGACAGGGGGCGGAGGGCAGTTCTTC	CASSQGETGGGGQFF
TRBV27	.	12	.	TRBJ2-7	TGTGCCAGCAGTTTTATCGGCTACGAGCAGTACTTC	CASSFIGYEQYF
TRBV5-5	.	19	TRBD2	TRBJ2-1	TGTGCCAGCAGCCTCCTTTGGCCCGATCCGGGACTAGCCGGCAATGAGCAGTTCTTC	CASSLLWPDPGLAGNEQFF
TRBV19	.	15	.	TRBJ1-2	TGTGCCAGTAGTACAGCGACAGTGACTAACTATGGCTACACCTTC	CASSTATVTNYGYTF
TRBV2	.	14	TRBD1	TRBJ2-7	TGTGCCAGCAGTGACGGGACAGGTGACTACGAGCAGTACTTC	CASSDGTGDYEQYF
TRBV7-9	.	18	TRBD1	TRBJ2-3	TGTGCCAGCAGCCTCACGAATTTTCACAGGGGCCCCACAGATACGCAGTATTTT	CASSLTNFHRGPTDTQYF
TRBV6-4	.	15	.	TRBJ2-7	TGTGCCAGCAGTGACATGACCCGACAGCCCTACGAGCAGTACTTC	CASSDMTRQPYEQYF
TRBV13	.	14	TRBD1	TRBJ1-4	TGTGCCAGCAGCCCGACAGGGTCTAATGAAAAACTGTTTTTT	CASSPTGSNEKLFF
TRBV1	.	18	.	TRBJ2-2	TGCACCAGCAGCCTAAGTGTTCCGGGACAGACGAACACCGGGGAGCTGTTTTTT	CTSSLSVPGQTNTGELFF
TRBV7-8	.	14	.	TRBJ2-7	TGTGCCAGCAGCTTAGTAGCCGGCCCCTACGAGCAGTACTTC	CASSLVAGPYEQYF
TRBV29-1	few	13	.	TRBJ1-5	TGCAGCGTGACACAGGGAACGGATCAGCCCCAGCATTTT	CSVTQGTDQPQHF
TRBV10-2	.	17	.	TRBJ2-2	TGCGCCAGCAGTGCTTGGGGGGCGGGAGATGGGACCGGGGAGCTGTTTTTT	CASSAWGAGDGTGELFF
TRBV5-1	.	13	TRBD2	TRBJ2-7	TGCGCCAGCAGCTTGCGGGAGGGCCTTGAGCAGTACTTC	CASSLREGLEQYF
TRBV5-1	.	14	TRBD1	TRBJ2-7	TGCGCCAGCAGCCCGGGACAGGGTCGCCGCGAGCAGTACTTC	CASSPGQGRREQYF
TRBV11-2	few	15	.	TRBJ1-6	TGTGCCAGCAGCTTCTCTTCCACAAATAATTCACCCCTCCACTTT	CASSFSSTNNSPLHF
TRBV12-1	.	14	.	TRBJ2-7	TGTGCCAGCAGCGGCCGGGACAGACACTACGAGCAGTACTTC	CASSGRDRHYEQYF
TRBV28	.	13	TRBD1	TRBJ1-2	TGTGCCAGCAGTTTGGGACAGAACTATGGCTACACCTTC	CASSLGQNYGYTF
TRBV7-8	.	18	TRBD2	TRBJ2-1	TGTGCCAGCAGCGTCGGACTAGCGGGAGCCCGGAGTGCCAATGAGCAGTTCTTC	CASSVGLAGARSANEQFF
TRBV2	.	15	.	TRBJ2-2	TGTGCCAGCAGCTATACTCCAGGTGACACCGGGGAGCTGTTTTTT	CASSYTPGDTGELFF
TRBV5-4	.	15	TRBD2	TRBJ2-1	TGTGCCAGCAGCTTAGTAGCGGGAGCCTACGATGAGCAGTTCTTC	CASSLVAGAYDEQFF
TRBV6-1	.	16	.	TRBJ2-6	TGTGCCAGCAGTGACCGACAGATCTCTGGGGCCAACGTCCTGACTTTC	CASSDRQISGANVLTF